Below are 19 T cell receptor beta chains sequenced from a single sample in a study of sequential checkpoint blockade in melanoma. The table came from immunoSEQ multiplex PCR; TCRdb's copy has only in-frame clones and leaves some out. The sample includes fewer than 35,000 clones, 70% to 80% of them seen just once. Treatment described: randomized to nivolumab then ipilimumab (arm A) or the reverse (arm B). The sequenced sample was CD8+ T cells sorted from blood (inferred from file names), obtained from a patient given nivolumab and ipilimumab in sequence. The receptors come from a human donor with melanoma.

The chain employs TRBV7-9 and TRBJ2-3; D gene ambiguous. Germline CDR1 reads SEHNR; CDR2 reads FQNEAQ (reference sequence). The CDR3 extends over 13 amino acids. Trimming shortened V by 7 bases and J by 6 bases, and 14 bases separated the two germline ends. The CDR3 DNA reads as TGTGCCAGCATCCCTCCCAGTCTGGATACGCAGTATTTT. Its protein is CASIPPSLDTQYF.

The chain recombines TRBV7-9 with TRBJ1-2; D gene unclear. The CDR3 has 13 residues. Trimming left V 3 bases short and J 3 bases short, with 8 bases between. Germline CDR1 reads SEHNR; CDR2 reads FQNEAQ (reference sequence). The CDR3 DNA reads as TGTGCCAGCAGCTTCCCGGGAGACTATGGCTACACCTTC. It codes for CASSFPGDYGYTF. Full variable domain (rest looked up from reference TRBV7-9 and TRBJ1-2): DTGVSQNPRHKITKRGQNVTFRCDPISEHNRLYWYRQTLGQGPEFLTYFQNEAQLEKSRLLSDRFSAERPKGSFSTLEIQRTEQGDSAMYLCASSFPGDYGYTFGSGTRLTVV.

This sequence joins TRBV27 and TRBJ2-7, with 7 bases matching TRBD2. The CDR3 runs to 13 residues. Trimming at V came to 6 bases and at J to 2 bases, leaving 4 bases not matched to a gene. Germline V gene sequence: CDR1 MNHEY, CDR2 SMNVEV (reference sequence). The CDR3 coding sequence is TGTGCCAGCAGCGCGGGAGAACCCTACGAGCAGTACTTC. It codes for CASSAGEPYEQYF.

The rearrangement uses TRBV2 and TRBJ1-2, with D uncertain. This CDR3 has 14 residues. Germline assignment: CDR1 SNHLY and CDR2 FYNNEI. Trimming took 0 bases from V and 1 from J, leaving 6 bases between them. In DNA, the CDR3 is TGTGCCAGCAGTGAAGCGCAGGATAACTATGGCTACACCTTC. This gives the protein CASSEAQDNYGYTF. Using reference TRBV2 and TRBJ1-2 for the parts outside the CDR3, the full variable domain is EPEVTQTPSHQVTQMGQEVILRCVPISNHLYFYWYRQILGQKVEFLVSFYNNEISEKSEIFDDQFSVERPDGSNFTLKIRSTKLEDSAMYFCASSEAQDNYGYTFGSGTRLTVV.

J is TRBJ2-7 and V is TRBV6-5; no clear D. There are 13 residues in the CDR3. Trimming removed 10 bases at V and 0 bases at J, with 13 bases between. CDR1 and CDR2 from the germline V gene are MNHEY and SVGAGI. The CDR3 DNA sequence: TGTGCCACCGTGGAACAGAGCTCCTACGAGCAGTACTTC. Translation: CATVEQSSYEQYF.

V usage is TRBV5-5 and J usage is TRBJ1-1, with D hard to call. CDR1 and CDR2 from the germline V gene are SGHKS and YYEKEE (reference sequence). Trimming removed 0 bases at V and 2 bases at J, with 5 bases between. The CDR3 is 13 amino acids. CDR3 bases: TGTGCCAGCAGCTTGGATAAAAACACTGAAGCTTTCTTT. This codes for CASSLDKNTEAFF.

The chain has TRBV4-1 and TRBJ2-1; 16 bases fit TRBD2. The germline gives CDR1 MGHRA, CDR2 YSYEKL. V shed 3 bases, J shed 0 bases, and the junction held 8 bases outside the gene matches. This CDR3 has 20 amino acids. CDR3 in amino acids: CASSHLGLAGGSSSYNEQFF. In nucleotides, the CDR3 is TGCGCCAGCAGCCATTTGGGACTAGCGGGGGGGTCGAGCTCCTACAATGAGCAGTTCTTC.

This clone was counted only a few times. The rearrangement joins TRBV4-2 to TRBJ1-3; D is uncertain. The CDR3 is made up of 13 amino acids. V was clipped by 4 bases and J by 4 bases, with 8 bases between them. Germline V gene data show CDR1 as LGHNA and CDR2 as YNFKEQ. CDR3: CASSPTGGNTIYF. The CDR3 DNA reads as TGTGCCAGCAGCCCGACCGGGGGAAACACCATATATTTT.

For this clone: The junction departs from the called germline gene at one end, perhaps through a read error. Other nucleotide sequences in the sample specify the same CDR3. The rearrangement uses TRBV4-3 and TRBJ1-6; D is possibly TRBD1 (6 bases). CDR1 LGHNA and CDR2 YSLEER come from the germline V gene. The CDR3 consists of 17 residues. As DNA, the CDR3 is TGCGCCAGCAGCCAAGATAGGGGGGGCGCCTATAATTCCCCCCTCCACTTT. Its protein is CASSQDRGGAYNSPLHF.

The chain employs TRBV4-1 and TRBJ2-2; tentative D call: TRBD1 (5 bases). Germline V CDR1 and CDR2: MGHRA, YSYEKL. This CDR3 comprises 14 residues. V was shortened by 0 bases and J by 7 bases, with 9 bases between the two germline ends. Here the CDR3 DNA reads TGCGCCAGCAGCCAAGAGGGGCAGGGCGGGGAGCTGTTTTTT. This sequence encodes CASSQEGQGGELFF.

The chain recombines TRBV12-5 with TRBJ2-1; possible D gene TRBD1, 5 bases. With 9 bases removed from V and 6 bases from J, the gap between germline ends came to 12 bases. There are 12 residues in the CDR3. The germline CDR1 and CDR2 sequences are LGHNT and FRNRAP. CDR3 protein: CASGQGSNEQFF. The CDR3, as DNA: TGTGCTAGCGGGCAGGGTTCCAATGAGCAGTTCTTC.

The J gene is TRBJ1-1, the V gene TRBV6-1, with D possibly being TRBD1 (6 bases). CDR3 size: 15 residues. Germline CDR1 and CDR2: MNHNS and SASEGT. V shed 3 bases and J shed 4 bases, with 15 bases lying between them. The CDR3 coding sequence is TGTGCCAGCAGTGAGGACGGGGGAGGGGGCACTGAAGCTTTCTTT. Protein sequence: CASSEDGGGGTEAFF.

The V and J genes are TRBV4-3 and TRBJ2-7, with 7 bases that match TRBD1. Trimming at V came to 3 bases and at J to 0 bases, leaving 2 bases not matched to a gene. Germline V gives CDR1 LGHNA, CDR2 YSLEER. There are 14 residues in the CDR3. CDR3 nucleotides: TGCGCCAGCAGCCACCGACAGGGCTCCTACGAGCAGTACTTC. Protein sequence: CASSHRQGSYEQYF.

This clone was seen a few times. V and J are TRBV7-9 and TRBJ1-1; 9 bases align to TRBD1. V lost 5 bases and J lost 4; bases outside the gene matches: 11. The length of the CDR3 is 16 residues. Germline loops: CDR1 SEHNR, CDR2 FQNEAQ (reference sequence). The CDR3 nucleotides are TGTGCCAGCAGCCCGGTTACAGGGGGCAGTTCCACTGAAGCTTTCTTT. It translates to CASSPVTGGSSTEAFF.

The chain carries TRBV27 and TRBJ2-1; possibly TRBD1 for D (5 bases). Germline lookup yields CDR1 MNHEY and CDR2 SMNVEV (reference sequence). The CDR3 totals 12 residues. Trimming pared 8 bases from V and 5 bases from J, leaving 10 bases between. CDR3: CASSGQNNEQFF. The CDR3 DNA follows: TGTGCCAGCTCAGGGCAGAACAATGAGCAGTTCTTC.

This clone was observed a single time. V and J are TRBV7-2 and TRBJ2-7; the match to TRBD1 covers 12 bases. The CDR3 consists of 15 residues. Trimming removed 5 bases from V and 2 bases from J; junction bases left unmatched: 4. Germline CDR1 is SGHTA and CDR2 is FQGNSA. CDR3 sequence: CASSAGQGAPYEQYF. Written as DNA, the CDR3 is TGTGCCAGCAGCGCGGGACAGGGGGCTCCCTACGAGCAGTACTTC.

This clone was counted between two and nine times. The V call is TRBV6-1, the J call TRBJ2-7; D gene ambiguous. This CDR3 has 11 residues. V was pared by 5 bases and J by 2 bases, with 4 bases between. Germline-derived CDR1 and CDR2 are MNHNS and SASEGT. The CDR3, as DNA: TGTGCCAGCAGTACAACCTACGAGCAGTACTTC. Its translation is CASSTTYEQYF.

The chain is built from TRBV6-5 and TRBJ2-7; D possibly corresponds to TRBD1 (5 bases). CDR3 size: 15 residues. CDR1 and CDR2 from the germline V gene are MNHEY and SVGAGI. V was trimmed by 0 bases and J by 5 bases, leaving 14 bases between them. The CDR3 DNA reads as TGTGCCAGCAGTTACTCCTCAAGACAGATAGACGAGCAGTACTTC. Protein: CASSYSSRQIDEQYF.

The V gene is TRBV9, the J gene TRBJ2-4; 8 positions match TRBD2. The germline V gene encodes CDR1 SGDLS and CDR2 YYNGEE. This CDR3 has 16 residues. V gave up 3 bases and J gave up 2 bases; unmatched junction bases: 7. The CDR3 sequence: CASSAAGGASKNIQYF. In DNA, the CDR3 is TGTGCCAGCAGCGCCGCGGGGGGCGCCTCCAAAAACATTCAGTACTTC.